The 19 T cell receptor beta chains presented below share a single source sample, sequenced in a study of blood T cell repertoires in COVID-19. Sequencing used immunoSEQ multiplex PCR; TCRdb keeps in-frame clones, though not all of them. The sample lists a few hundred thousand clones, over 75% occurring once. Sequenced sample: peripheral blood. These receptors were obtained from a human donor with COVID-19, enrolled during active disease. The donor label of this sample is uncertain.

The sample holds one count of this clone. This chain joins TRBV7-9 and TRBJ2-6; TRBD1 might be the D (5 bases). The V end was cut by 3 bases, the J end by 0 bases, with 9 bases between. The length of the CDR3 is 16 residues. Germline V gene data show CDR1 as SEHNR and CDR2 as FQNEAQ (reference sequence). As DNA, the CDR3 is TGTGCCAGCAGCTTGGCCGACAGCTCTGGGGCCAACGTCCTGACTTTC. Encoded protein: CASSLADSSGANVLTF. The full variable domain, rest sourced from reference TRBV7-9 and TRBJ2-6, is DTGVSQNPRHKITKRGQNVTFRCDPISEHNRLYWYRQTLGQGPEFLTYFQNEAQLEKSRLLSDRFSAERPKGSFSTLEIQRTEQGDSAMYLCASSLADSSGANVLTFGAGSRLTVL.

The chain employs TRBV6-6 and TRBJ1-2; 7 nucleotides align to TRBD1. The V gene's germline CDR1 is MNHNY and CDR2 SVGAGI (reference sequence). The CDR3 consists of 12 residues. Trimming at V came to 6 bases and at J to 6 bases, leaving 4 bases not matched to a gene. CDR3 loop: CASRPGGNGYTF. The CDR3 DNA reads TGTGCCAGCAGACCAGGGGGAAATGGCTACACCTTC.

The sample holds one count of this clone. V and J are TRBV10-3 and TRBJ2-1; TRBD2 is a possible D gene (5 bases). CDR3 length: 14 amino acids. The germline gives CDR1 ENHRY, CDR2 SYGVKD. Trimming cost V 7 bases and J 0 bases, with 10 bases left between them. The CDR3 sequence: CAINSVSSYNEQFF. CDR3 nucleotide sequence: TGTGCCATCAATAGCGTGAGCTCCTACAATGAGCAGTTCTTC.

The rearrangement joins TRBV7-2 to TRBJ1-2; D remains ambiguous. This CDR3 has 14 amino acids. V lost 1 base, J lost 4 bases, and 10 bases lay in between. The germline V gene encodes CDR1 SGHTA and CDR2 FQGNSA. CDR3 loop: CASSLDGSLYGYTF. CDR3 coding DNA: TGTGCCAGCAGCTTAGACGGGTCCCTCTATGGCTACACCTTC.

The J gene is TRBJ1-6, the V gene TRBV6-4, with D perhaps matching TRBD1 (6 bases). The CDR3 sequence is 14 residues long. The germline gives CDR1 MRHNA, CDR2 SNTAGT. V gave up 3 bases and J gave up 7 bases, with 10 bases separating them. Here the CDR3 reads CASSEQGQNSPLHF. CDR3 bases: TGTGCCAGCAGTGAACAGGGCCAGAATTCACCCCTCCACTTT.

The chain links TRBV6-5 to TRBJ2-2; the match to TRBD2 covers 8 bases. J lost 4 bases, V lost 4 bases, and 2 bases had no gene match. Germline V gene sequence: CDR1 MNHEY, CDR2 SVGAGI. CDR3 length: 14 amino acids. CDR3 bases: TGTGCCAGCAGTTCGGGGGGGGGCACCGGGGAGCTGTTTTTT. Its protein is CASSSGGGTGELFF.

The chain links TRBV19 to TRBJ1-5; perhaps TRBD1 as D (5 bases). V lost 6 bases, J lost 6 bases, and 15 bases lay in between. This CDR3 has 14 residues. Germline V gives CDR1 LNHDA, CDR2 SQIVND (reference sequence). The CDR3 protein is CASSMQGGVQPQHF. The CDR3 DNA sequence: TGTGCCAGTAGCATGCAGGGTGGTGTTCAGCCCCAGCATTTT. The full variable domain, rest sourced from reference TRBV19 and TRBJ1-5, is DGGITQSPKYLFRKEGQNVTLSCEQNLNHDAMYWYRQDPGQGLRLIYYSQIVNDFQKGDIAEGYSVSREKKESFPLTVTSAQKNPTAFYLCASSMQGGVQPQHFGDGTRLSIL.

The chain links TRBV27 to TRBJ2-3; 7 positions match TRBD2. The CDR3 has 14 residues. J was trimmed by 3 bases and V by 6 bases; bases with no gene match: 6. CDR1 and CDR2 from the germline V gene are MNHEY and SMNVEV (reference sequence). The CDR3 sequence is CASRAVLATDTQYF. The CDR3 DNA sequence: TGTGCCAGCAGGGCGGTACTAGCGACAGATACGCAGTATTTT.

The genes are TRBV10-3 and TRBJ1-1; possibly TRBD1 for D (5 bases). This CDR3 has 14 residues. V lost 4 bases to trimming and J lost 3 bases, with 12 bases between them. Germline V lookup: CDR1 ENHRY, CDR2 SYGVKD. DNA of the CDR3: TGTGCCATCAGTGTTAGGGAGGGACACACTGAAGCTTTCTTT. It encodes CAISVREGHTEAFF.

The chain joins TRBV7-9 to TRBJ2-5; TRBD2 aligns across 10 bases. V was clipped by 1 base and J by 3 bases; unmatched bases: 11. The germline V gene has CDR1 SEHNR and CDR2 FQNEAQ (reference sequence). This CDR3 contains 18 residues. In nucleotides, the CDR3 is TGTGCCAGCAGCTTAGGAAAGGGTGGGCTAGCGGGAGAAGAGACCCAGTACTTC. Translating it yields CASSLGKGGLAGEETQYF.

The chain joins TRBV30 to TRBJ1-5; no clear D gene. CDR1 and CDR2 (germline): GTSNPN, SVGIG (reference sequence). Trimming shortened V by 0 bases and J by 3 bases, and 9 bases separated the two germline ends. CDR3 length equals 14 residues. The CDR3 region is CAWSVRTDNQPQHF. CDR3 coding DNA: TGTGCCTGGAGTGTACGTACAGACAATCAGCCCCAGCATTTT.

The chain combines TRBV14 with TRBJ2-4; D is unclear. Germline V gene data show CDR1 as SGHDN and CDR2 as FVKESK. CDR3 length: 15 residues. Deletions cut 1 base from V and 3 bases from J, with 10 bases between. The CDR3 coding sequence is TGTGCCAGCAGCCAAGGGGTTGCGGACAAAAACATTCAGTACTTC. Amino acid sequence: CASSQGVADKNIQYF.

In DNA form, the CDR3 reads TGTGCCAGCTCCCTATCAGAGGGTGGCTACACCTTC. Amino acid sequence: CASSLSEGGYTF. The chain has TRBV6-5 and TRBJ1-2, with no clear D. The CDR3 runs to 12 residues. V was shortened by 8 bases and J by 7 bases, with 14 bases between the two germline ends. Germline values: CDR1 MNHEY, CDR2 SVGAGI.

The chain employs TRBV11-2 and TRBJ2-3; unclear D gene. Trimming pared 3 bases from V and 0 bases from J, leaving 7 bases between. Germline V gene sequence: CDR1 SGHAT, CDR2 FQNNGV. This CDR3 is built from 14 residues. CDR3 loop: CASSLARSTDTQYF. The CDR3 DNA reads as TGTGCCAGCAGCTTGGCCCGTAGCACAGATACGCAGTATTTT. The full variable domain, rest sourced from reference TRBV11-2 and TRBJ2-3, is EAGVAQSPRYKIIEKRQSVAFWCNPISGHATLYWYQQILGQGPKLLIQFQNNGVVDDSQLPKDRFSAERLKGVDSTLKIQPAKLEDSAVYLCASSLARSTDTQYFGPGTRLTVL.

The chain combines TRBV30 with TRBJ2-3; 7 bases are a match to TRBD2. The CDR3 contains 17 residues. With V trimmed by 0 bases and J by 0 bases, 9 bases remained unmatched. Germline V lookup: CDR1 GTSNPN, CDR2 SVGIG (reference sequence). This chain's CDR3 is CAWSVPAGELSTDTQYF. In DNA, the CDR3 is TGTGCCTGGAGTGTACCCGCGGGGGAACTTAGCACAGATACGCAGTATTTT.

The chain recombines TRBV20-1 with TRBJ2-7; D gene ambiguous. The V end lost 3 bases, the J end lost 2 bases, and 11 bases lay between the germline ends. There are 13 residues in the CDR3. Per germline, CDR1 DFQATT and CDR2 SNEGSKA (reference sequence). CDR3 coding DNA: TGCAGTGCTAGTCGCGACTCTACCTACGAGCAGTACTTC. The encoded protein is CSASRDSTYEQYF.

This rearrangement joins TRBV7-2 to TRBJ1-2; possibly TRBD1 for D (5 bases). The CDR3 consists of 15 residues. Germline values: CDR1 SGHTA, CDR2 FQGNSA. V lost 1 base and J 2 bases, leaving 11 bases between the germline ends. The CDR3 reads CASSLESGGNYGYTF. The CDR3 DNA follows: TGTGCCAGCAGCTTAGAGTCGGGGGGGAACTATGGCTACACCTTC. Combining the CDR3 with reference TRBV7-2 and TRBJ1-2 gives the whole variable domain GAGVSQSPSNKVTEKGKDVELRCDPISGHTALYWYRQSLGQGLEFLIYFQGNSAPDKSGLPSDRFSAERTGGSVSTLTIQRTQQEDSAVYLCASSLESGGNYGYTFGSGTRLTVV.

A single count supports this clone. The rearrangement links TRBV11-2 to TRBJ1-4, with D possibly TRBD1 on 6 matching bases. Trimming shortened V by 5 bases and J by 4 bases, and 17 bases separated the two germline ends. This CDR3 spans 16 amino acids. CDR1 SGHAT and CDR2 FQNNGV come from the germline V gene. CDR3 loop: CASSRQDSFINEKLFF. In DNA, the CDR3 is TGTGCCAGCAGCCGTCAGGACAGCTTCATTAATGAAAAACTGTTTTTT.

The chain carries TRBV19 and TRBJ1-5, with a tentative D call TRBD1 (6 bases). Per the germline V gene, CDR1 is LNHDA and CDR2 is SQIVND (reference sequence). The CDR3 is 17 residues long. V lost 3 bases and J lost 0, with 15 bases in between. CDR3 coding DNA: TGTGCCAGTAGTATGGGGGCTCCGACATATAGCAATCAGCCCCAGCATTTT. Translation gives CASSMGAPTYSNQPQHF.